The sequence of this T cell receptor (beta chain) was determined in a study of control samples from healthy donors and cancer patients. Germline CDR1 MNHEY, CDR2 SMNVEV (reference sequence). The length of the CDR3 is 14 residues. The ends were cut back, 3 bases at V and 7 bases at J, with 13 bases in the middle. TCRdb's copy holds only in-frame clones and misses some; the assay was immunoSEQ multiplex PCR. The profile shows around 180,000 clones, 85% to 95% of them singletons. Sequences were obtained from blood. The chain couples TRBV27 to TRBJ1-5; no definite D call. This TCR derives from a woman aged 18-29 years in good health. CDR3 loop: CASSFVGSKQPQHF. CDR3 DNA: TGTGCCAGCAGTTTCGTGGGGTCCAAACAGCCCCAGCATTTT.